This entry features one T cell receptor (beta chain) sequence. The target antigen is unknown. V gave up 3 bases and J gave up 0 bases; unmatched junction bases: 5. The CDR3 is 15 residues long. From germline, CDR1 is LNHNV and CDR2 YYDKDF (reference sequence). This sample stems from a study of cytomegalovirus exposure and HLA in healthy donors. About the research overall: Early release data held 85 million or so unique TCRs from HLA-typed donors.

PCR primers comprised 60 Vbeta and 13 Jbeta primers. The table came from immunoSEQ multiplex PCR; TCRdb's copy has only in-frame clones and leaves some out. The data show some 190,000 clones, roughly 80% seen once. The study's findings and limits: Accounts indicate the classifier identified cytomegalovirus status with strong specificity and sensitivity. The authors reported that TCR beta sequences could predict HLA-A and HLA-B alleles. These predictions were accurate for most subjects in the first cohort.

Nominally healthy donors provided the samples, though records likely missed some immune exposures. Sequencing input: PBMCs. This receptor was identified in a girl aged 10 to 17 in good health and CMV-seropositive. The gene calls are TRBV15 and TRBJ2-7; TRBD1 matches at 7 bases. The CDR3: CATSRGTASSYEQYF. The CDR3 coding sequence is TGTGCCACCAGCAGGGGGACAGCCAGCTCCTACGAGCAGTACTTC.